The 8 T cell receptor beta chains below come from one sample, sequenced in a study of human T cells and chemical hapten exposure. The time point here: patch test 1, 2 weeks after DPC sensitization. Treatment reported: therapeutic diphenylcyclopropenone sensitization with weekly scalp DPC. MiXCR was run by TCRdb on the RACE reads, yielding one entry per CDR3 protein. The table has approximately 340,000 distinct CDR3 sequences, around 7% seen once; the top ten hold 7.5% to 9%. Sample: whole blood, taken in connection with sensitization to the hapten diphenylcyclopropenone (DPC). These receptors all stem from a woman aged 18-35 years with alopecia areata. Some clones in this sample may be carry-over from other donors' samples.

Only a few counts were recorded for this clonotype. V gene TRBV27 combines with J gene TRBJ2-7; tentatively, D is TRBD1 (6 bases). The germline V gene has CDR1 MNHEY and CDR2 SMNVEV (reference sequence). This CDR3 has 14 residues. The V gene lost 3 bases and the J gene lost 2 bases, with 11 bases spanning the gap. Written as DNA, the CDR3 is TGTGCCAGCAGTTTCATAGGGGGTGCCTACGAGCAGTACTTC. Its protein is CASSFIGGAYEQYF.

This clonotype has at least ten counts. DNA for the CDR3: TGTGCCACCAGCAGGGGGGCCTCACCGGCAGATACGCAGTATTTT. It translates to CATSRGASPADTQYF. This rearrangement joins TRBV15 to TRBJ2-3; perhaps TRBD1 as D (6 bases). V lost 3 bases to trimming and J lost 4 bases, with 14 bases between them. Germline loops: CDR1 LNHNV, CDR2 YYDKDF (reference sequence). The CDR3 consists of 15 residues.

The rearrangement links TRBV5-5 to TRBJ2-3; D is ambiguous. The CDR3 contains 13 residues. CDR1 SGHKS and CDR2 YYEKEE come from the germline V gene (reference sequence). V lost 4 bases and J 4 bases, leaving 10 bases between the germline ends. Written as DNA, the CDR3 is TGTGCCAGCAGCACCTACGCCTCAGATACGCAGTATTTT. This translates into CASSTYASDTQYF.

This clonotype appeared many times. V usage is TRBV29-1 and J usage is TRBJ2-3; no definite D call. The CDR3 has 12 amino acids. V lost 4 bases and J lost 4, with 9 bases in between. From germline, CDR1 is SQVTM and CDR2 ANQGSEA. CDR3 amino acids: CSVAGRADTQYF. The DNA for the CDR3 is TGCAGCGTTGCGGGCCGGGCAGATACGCAGTATTTT.

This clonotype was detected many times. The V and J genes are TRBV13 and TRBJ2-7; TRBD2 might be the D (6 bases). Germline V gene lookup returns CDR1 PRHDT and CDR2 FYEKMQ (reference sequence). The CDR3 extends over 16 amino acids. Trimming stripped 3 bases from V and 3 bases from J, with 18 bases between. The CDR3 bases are TGTGCCAGCAGCTTGTCCGCCCGATTTAGCGGCTACGAGCAGTACTTC. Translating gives CASSLSARFSGYEQYF.

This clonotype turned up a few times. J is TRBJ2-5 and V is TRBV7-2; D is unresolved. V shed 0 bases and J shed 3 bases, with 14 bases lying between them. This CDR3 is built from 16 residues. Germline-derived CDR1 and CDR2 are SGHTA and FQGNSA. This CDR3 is CASSLASLPLEETQYF. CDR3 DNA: TGTGCCAGCAGCTTAGCGTCACTACCCCTTGAAGAGACCCAGTACTTC.

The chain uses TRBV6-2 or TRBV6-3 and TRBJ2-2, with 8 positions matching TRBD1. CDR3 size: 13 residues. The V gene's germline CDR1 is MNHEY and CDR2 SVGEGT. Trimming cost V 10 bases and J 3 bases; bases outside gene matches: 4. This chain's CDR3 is CATKTGDTGELFF. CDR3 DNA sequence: TGTGCCACGAAGACAGGGGACACCGGGGAGCTGTTTTTT.

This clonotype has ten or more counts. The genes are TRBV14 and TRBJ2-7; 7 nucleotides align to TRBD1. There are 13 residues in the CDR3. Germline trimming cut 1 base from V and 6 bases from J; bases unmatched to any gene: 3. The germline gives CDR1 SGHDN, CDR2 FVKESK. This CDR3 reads CASSQGQGLEQYF. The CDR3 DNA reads TGTGCCAGCAGCCAAGGACAGGGCCTCGAGCAGTACTTC.